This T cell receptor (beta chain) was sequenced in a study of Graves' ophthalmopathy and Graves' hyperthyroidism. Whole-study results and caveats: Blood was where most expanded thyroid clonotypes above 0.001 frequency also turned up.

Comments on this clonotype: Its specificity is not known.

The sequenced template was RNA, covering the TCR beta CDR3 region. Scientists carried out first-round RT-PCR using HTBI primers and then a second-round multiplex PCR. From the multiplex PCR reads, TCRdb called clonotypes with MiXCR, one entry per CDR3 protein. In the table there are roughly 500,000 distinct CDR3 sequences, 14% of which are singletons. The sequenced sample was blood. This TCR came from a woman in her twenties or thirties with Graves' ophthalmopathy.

The CDR3 DNA reads as TGTGCCAGCAGCCCAACGACTGACCACTACGAGCAGTACTTC. This encodes CASSPTTDHYEQYF. The V gene is TRBV5-4, the J gene TRBJ2-7, with D hard to call. The CDR3 covers 14 residues. Looked up from germline, CDR1 is SGHNT and CDR2 is YYREEE (reference sequence). V was trimmed by 4 bases and J by 3 bases, leaving 14 bases between them.